The TCR beta chain under discussion was sequenced for a study of identical twins. On this clonotype itself: Its antigen is not known.

The germline CDR1 and CDR2 sequences are LNHNV and YYDKDF (reference sequence). The CDR3 extends over 16 amino acids. Deletions cut 3 bases from V and 2 bases from J, with 15 bases between. Study findings and constraints: These conclusions were based on statistical analysis (cross-sectional, not following the same donors).

TCRdb reanalysed the 5' RACE reads using MiXCR and keeps one entry per CDR3 protein. The table shows around 1.7 million distinct CDR3 sequences, with more than 30% occurring only once. The sequence was collected from a newborn girl in good health. Sequenced sample: cord blood. The chain is built from TRBV15 and TRBJ2-3; D remains ambiguous. The CDR3 is CATSSSYGGYTDTQYF. For the CDR3, the DNA is TGTGCCACCAGCAGTTCCTATGGCGGCTACACAGATACGCAGTATTTT.